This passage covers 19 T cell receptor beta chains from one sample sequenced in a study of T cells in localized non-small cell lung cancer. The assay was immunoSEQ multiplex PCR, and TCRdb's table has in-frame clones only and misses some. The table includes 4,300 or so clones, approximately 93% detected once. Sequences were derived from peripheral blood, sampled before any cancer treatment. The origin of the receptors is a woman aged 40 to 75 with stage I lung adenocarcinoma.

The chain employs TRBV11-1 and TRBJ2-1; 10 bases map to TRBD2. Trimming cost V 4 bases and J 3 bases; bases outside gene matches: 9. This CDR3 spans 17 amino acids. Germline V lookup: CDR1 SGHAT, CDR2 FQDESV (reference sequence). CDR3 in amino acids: CASSSPQGLASYNEQFF. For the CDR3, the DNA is TGTGCCAGCAGCTCCCCCCAGGGACTAGCGAGCTACAATGAGCAGTTCTTC. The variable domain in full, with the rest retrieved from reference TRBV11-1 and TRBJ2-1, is EAEVAQSPRYKITEKSQAVAFWCDPISGHATLYWYRQILGQGPELLVQFQDESVVDDSQLPKDRFSAERLKGVDSTLKIQPAELGDSAMYLCASSSPQGLASYNEQFFGPGTRLTVL.

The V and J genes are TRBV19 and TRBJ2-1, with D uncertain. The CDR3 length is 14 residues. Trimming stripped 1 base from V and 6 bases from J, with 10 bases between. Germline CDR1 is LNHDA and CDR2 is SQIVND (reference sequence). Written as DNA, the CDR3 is TGTGCCAGTAGTATAGTCGAGTACCCCAATGAGCAGTTCTTC. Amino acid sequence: CASSIVEYPNEQFF.

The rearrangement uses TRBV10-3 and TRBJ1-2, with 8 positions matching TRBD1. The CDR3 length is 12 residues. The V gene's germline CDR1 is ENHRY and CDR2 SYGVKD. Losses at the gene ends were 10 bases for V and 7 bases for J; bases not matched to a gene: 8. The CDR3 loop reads CATSGQGSGYTF. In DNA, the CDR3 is TGTGCCACCTCAGGACAGGGATCTGGCTACACCTTC.

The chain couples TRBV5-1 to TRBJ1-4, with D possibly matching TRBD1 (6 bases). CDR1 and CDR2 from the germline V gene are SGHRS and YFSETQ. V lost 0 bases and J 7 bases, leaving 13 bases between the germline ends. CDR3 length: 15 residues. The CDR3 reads CASSLDGTYPEKLFF. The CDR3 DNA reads TGCGCCAGCAGCTTGGACGGGACATACCCTGAAAAACTGTTTTTT.

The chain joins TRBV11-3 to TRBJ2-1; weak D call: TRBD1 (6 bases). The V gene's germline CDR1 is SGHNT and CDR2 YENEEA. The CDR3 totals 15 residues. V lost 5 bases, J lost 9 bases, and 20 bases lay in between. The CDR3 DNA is TGTGCCAGCAGCCGATCCGGGAACCCAGGGGCTGAGCAGTTCTTC. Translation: CASSRSGNPGAEQFF.

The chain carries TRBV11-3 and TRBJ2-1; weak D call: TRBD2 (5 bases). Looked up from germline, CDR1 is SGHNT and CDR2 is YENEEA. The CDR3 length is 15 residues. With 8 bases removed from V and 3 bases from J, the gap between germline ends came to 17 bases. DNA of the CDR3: TGTGCCAGCGGGAGCCTAGTACAAGGCTACAATGAGCAGTTCTTC. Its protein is CASGSLVQGYNEQFF.

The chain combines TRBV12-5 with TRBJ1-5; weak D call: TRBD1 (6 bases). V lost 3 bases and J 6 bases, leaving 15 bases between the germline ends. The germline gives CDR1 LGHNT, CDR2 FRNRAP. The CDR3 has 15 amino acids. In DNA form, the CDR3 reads TGTGCTAGTGGTTTTGGGGATACAGGGTTTCAGCCCCAGCATTTT. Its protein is CASGFGDTGFQPQHF.

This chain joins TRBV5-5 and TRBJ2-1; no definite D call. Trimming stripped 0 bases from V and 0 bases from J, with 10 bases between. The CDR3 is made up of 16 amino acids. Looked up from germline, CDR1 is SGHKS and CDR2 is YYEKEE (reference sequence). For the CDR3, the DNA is TGTGCCAGCAGCTTGGTGTTCGGAAGCTCCTACAATGAGCAGTTCTTC. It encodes CASSLVFGSSYNEQFF.

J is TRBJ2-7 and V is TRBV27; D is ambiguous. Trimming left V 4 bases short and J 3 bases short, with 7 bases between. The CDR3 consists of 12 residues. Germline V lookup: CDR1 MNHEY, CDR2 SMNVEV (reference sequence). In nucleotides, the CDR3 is TGTGCCAGCAGTTCCACCGGCTACGAGCAGTACTTC. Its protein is CASSSTGYEQYF.

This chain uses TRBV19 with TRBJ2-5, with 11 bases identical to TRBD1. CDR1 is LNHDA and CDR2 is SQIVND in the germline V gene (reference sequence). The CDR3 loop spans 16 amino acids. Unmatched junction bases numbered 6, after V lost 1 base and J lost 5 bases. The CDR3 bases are TGTGCCAGTAGTATAGGGTGGACAGGGGGCGGGGAGACCCAGTACTTC. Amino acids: CASSIGWTGGGETQYF.

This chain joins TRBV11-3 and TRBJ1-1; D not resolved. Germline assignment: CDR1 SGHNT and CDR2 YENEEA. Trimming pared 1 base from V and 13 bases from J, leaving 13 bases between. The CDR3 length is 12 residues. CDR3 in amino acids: CASSLVGPRVFF. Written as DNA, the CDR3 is TGTGCCAGCAGCTTAGTAGGGCCTCGGGTTTTCTTT.

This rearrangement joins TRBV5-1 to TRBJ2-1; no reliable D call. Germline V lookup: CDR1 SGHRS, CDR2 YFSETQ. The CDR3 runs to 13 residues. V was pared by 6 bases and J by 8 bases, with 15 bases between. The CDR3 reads CASTPSGEDEQFF. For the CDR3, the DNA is TGCGCCAGCACCCCCTCGGGCGAAGATGAGCAGTTCTTC.

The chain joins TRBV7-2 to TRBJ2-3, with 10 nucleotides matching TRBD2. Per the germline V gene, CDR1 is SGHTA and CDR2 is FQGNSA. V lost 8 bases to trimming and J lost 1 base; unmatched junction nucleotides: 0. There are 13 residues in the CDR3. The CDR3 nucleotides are TGTGCCAGCCTAGCGGGGGGCACAGATACGCAGTATTTT. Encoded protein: CASLAGGTDTQYF.

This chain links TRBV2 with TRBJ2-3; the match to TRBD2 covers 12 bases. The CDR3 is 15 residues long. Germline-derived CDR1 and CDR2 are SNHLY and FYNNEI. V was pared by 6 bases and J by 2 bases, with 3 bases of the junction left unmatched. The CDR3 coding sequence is TGTGCCAGCAGAGGACTAGCGGGACCCACAGATACGCAGTATTTT. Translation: CASRGLAGPTDTQYF.

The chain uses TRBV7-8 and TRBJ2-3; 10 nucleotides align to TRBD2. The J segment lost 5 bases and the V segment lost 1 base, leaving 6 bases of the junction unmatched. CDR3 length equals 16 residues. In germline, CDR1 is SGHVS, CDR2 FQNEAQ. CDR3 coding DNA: TGTGCCAGCAGCTTAGGGACTAGCGGATGGGGAGATACGCAGTATTTT. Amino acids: CASSLGTSGWGDTQYF.

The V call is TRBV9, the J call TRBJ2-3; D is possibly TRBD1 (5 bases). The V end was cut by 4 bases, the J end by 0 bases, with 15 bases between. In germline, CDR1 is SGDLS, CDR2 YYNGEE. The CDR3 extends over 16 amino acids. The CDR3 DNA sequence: TGTGCCAGCAGCCTTACCCAGACAGCAAGCACAGATACGCAGTATTTT. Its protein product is CASSLTQTASTDTQYF.

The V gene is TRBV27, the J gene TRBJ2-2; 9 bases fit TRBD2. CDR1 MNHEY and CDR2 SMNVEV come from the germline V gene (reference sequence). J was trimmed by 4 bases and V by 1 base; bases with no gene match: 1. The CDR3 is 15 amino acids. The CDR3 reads CASSLLLAGTGELFF. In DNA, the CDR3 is TGTGCCAGCAGTTTATTACTAGCGGGCACCGGGGAGCTGTTTTTT.

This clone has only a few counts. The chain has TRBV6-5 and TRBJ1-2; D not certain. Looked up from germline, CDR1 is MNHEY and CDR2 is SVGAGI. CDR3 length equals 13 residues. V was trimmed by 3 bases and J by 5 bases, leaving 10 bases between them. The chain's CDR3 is CASSYIGRYGYTF. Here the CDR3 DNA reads TGTGCCAGCAGTTATATAGGGCGATATGGCTACACCTTC.

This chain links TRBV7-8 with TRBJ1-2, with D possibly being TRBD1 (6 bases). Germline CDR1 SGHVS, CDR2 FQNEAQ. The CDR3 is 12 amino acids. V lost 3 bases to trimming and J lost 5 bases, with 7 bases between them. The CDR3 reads CASSFQGYGYTF. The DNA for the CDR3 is TGTGCCAGCAGCTTCCAGGGGTATGGCTACACCTTC.